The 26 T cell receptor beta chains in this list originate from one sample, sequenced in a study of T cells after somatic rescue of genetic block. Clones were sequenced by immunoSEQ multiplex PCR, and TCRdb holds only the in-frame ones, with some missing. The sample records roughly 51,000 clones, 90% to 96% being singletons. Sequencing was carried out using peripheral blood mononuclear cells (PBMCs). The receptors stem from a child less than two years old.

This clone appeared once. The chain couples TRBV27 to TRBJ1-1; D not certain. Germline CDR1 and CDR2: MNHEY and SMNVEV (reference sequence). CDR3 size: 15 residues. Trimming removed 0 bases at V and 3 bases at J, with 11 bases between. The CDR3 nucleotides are TGTGCCAGCAGTTTATCAGAGGGATTGGACACTGAAGCTTTCTTT. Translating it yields CASSLSEGLDTEAFF.

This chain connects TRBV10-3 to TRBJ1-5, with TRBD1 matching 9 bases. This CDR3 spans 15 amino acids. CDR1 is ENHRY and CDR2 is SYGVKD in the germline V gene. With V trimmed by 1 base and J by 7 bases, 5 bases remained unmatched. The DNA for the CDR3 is TGTGCCATCAGTGAGTGGGGAGGACAGGGGCAGCCCCAGCATTTT. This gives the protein CAISEWGGQGQPQHF.

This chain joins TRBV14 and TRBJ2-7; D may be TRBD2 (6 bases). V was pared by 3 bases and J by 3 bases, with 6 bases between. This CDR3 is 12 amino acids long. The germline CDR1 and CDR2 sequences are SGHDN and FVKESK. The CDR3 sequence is CASSQTSYEQYF. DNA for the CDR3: TGTGCCAGCAGCCAGACTAGCTACGAGCAGTACTTC.

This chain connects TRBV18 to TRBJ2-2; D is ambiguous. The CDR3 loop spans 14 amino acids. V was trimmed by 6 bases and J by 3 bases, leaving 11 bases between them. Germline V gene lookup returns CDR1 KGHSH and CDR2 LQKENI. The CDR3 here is CASSLRGDTGELFF. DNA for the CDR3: TGTGCCAGCTCCCTTCGCGGCGACACCGGGGAGCTGTTTTTT. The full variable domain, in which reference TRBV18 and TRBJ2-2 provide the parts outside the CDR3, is NAGVMQNPRHLVRRRGQEARLRCSPMKGHSHVYWYRQLPEEGLKFMVYLQKENIIDESGMPKERFSAEFPKEGPSILRIQQVVRGDSAAYFCASSLRGDTGELFFGEGSRLTVL.

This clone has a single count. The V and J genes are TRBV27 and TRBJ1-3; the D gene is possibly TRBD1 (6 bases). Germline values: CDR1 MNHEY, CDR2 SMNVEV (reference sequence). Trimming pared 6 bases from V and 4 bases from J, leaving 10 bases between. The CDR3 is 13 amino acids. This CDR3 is CASSRTDGNTIYF. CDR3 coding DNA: TGTGCCAGCAGCCGGACAGACGGAAACACCATATATTTT.

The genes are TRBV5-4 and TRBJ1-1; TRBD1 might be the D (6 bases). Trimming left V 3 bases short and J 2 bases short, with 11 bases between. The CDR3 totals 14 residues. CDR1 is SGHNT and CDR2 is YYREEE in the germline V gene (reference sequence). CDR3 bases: TGTGCCAGCAGCTCAGGGACAACTAACACTGAAGCTTTCTTT. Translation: CASSSGTTNTEAFF.

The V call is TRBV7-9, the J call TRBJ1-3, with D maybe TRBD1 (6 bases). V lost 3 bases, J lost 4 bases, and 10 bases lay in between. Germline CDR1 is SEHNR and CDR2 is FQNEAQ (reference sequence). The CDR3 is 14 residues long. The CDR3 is CASSFGGRGNTIYF. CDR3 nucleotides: TGTGCCAGCAGCTTCGGGGGCCGAGGAAACACCATATATTTT.

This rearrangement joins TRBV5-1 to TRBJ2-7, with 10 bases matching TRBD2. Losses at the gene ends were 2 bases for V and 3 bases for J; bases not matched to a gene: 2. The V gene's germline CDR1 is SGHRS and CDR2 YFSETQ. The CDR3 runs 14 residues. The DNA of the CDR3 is TGCGCCAGCAGCTTTCTAGCGGGGGTCTACGAGCAGTACTTC. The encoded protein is CASSFLAGVYEQYF.

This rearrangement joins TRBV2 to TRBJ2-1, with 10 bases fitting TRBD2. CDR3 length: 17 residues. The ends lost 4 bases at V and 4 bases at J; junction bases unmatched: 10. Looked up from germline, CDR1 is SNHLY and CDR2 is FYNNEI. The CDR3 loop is CASSVSTSGTDYNEQFF. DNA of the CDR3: TGTGCCAGCAGTGTGAGTACTAGCGGGACCGATTACAATGAGCAGTTCTTC. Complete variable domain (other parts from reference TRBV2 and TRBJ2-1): EPEVTQTPSHQVTQMGQEVILRCVPISNHLYFYWYRQILGQKVEFLVSFYNNEISEKSEIFDDQFSVERPDGSNFTLKIRSTKLEDSAMYFCASSVSTSGTDYNEQFFGPGTRLTVL.

CDR3 nucleotide sequence: TGCGCCAGCAGCTTGGGTGACATTCAGTACTTC. It codes for CASSLGDIQYF. This rearrangement joins TRBV5-1 to TRBJ2-4; D is uncertain. The CDR3 length is 11 residues. The germline gives CDR1 SGHRS, CDR2 YFSETQ. Trimming pared 0 bases from V and 8 bases from J, leaving 3 bases between.

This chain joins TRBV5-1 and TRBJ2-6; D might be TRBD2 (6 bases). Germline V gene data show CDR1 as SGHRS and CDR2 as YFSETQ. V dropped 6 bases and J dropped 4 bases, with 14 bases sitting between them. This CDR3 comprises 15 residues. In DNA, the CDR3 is TGCGCCAGCACCGCTGGAGGGTCGGGGGCCAACGTCCTGACTTTC. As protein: CASTAGGSGANVLTF.

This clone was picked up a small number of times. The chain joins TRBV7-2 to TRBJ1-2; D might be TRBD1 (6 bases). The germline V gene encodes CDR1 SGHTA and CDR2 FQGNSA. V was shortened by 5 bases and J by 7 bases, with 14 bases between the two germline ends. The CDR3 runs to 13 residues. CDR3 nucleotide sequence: TGTGCCAGCAGCCGGACAGCATCTACTGGCTACACCTTC. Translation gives CASSRTASTGYTF.

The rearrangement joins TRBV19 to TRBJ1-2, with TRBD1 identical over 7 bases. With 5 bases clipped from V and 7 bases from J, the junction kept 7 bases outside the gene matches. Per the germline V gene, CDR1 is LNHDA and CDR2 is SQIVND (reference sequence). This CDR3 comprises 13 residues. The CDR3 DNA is TGTGCCAGTAGTGCCTCGACAGGGTTTGGCTACACCTTC. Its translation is CASSASTGFGYTF. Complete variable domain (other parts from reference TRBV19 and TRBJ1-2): DGGITQSPKYLFRKEGQNVTLSCEQNLNHDAMYWYRQDPGQGLRLIYYSQIVNDFQKGDIAEGYSVSREKKESFPLTVTSAQKNPTAFYLCASSASTGFGYTFGSGTRLTVV.

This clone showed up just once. The CDR3 coding sequence is TGTGCCAGCAGCGTTGGCCTCAAGGGGGGCTACACCTTC. As protein: CASSVGLKGGYTF. The chain recombines TRBV9 with TRBJ1-2, with D possibly being TRBD1 (5 bases). CDR3 length equals 13 residues. Trimming took 2 bases from V and 8 from J, leaving 13 bases between them. Per germline, CDR1 SGDLS and CDR2 YYNGEE.

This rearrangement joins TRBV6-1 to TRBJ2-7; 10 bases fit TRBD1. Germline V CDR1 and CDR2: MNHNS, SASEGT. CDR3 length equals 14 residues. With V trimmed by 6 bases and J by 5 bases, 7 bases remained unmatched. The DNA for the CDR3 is TGTGCCAGCAGACGGGACAGGGGATGGGACGAGCAGTACTTC. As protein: CASRRDRGWDEQYF.

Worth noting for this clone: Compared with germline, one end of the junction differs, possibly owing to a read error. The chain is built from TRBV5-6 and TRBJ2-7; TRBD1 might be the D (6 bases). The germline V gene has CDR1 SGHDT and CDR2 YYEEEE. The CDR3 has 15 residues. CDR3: CAGSLVGARYYEQYF. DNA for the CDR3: TGTGCCGGCAGCTTGGTGGGGGCGAGATACTACGAGCAGTACTTC.

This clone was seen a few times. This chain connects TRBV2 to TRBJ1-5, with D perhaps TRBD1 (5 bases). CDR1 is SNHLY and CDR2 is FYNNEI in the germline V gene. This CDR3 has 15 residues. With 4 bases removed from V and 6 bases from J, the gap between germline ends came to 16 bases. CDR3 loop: CASSAQGERSQPQHF. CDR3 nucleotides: TGTGCCAGCAGTGCCCAAGGGGAAAGAAGTCAGCCCCAGCATTTT.

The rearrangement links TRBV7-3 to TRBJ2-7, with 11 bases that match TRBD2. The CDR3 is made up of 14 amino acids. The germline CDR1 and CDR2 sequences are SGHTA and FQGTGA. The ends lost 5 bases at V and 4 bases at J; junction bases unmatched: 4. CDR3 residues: CASSEGLAVYEQYF. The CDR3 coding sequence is TGTGCCAGCAGCGAGGGACTAGCGGTTTACGAGCAGTACTTC.

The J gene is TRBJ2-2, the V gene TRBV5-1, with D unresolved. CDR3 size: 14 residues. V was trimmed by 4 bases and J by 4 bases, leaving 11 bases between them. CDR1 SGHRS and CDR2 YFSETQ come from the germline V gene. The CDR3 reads CASSVDLSTGELFF. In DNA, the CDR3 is TGCGCCAGCAGCGTGGACCTCTCCACCGGGGAGCTGTTTTTT. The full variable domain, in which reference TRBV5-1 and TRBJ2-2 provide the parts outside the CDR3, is KAGVTQTPRYLIKTRGQQVTLSCSPISGHRSVSWYQQTPGQGLQFLFEYFSETQRNKGNFPGRFSGRQFSNSRSEMNVSTLELGDSALYLCASSVDLSTGELFFGEGSRLTVL.

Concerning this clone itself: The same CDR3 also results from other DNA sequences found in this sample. CDR3 region: CASSQDPGGTDTQYF. As DNA, the CDR3 is TGTGCCAGCAGCCAAGATCCAGGGGGCACAGATACGCAGTATTTT. The rearrangement joins TRBV4-2 to TRBJ2-3; D is possibly TRBD1 (6 bases). CDR1 and CDR2 (germline): LGHNA, YNFKEQ. V was pared by 0 bases and J by 1 base, with 8 bases between. The CDR3 spans 15 residues.

The CDR3 DNA sequence: TGTGCCAGCAGCCCCAGACAGGGGGCCTTAGCCTACGAGCAGTACTTC. Amino acids: CASSPRQGALAYEQYF. The chain is built from TRBV5-6 and TRBJ2-7; 10 bases agree with TRBD1. Germline V gene lookup returns CDR1 SGHDT and CDR2 YYEEEE. V trimming: 4 bases; J trimming: 2 bases; junction bases outside the gene matches: 9. The CDR3 loop spans 16 amino acids.

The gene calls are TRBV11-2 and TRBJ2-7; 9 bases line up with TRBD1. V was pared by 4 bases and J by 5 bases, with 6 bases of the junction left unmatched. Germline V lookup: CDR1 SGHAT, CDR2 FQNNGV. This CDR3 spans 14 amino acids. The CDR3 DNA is TGTGCCAGCAGCTCCGGGACAGGGTACCACGAGCAGTACTTC. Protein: CASSSGTGYHEQYF. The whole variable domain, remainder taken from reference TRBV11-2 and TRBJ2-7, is EAGVAQSPRYKIIEKRQSVAFWCNPISGHATLYWYQQILGQGPKLLIQFQNNGVVDDSQLPKDRFSAERLKGVDSTLKIQPAKLEDSAVYLCASSSGTGYHEQYFGPGTRLTVT.

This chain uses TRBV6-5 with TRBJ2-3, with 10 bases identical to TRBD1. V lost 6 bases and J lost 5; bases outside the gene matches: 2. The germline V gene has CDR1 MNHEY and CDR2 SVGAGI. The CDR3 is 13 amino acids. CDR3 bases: TGTGCCAGCAGCCGGGACAGGGGAGATACGCAGTATTTT. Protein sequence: CASSRDRGDTQYF.

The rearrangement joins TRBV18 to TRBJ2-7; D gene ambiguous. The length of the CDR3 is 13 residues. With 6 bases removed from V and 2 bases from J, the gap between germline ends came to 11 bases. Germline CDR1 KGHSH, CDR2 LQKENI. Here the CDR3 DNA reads TGTGCCAGCTCGACTGGCGACCCCTACGAGCAGTACTTC. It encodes CASSTGDPYEQYF.

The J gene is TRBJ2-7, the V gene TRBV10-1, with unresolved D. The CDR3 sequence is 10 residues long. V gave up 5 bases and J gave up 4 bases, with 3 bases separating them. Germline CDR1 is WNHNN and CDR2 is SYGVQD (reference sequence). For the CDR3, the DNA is TGCGCCAGCAGTCGATACGAGCAGTACTTC. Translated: CASSRYEQYF.

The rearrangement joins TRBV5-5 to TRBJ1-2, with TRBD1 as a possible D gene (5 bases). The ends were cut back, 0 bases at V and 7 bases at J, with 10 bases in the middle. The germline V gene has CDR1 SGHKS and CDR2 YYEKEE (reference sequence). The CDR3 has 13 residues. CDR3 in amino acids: CASSLEGAGGYTF. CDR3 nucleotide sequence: TGTGCCAGCAGCTTGGAAGGGGCTGGTGGCTACACCTTC.